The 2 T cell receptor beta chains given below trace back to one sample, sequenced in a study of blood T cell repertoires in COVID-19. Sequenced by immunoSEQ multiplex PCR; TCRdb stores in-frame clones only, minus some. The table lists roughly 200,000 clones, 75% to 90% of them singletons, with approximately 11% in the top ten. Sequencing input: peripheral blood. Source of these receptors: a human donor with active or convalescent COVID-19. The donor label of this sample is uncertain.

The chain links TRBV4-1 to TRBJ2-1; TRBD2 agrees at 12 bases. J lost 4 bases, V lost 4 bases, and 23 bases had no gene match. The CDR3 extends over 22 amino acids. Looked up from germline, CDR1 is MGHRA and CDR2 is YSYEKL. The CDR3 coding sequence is TGCGCCAGCAGCCGGGTCGCAACAGGGGCTACTAGCGGGAGGCCCCCTTACAATGAGCAGTTCTTC. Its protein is CASSRVATGATSGRPPYNEQFF.

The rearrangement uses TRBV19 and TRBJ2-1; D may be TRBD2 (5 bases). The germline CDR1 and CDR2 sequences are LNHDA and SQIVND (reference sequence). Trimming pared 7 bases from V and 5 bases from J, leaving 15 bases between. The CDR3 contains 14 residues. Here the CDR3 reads CASNSHVANNEQFF. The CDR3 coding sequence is TGTGCCAGTAATAGTCATGTAGCGAACAATGAGCAGTTCTTC.